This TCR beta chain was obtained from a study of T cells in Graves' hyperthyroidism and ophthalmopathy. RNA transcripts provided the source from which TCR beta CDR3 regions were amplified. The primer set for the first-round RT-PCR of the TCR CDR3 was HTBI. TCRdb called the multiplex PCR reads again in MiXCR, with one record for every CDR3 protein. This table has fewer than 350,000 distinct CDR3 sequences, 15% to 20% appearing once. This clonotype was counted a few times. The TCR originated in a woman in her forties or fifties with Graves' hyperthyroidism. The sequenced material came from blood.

This chain's CDR3 is CASSESRRLGGAFYNEQFF. DNA of the CDR3: TGTGCCAGCAGTGAAAGTAGGCGGTTAGGGGGTGCTTTCTACAATGAGCAGTTCTTC. The J gene is TRBJ2-1, the V gene TRBV2, with D maybe TRBD1 (6 bases). V was clipped by 2 bases and J by 3 bases, with 23 bases between them. The germline V gene has CDR1 SNHLY and CDR2 FYNNEI. The CDR3 is made up of 19 amino acids. Variable domain in full (rest from reference TRBV2 and TRBJ2-1): EPEVTQTPSHQVTQMGQEVILRCVPISNHLYFYWYRQILGQKVEFLVSFYNNEISEKSEIFDDQFSVERPDGSNFTLKIRSTKLEDSAMYFCASSESRRLGGAFYNEQFFGPGTRLTVL.